The rows below give T cell receptor beta chains drawn from one sample of a study of cytomegalovirus exposure and HLA in healthy donors. Generated by immunoSEQ multiplex PCR, the TCRdb table keeps only in-frame clones and is missing some. The sample gives about 97,000 clones, around 85% of which show up once; under 5.5% is in the top ten. Material: PBMCs. These TCRs come from a man aged 35 to 55 in good health and CMV-seropositive. CDR3s include the opening cysteine and the closing phenylalanine or tryptophan. D genes are given only for firm matches. Clone size is given for some rows only: seen once, a few or many times, or a class if the clone is expanded.

j_gene: TRBJ2-5
d_gene: -
v_gene: TRBV2
abundance: -
CDR3nt: TGTGCCTGTACCGGGAGCCGTCAAGAGACCCAGTACTTC
CDR3aa: CACTGSRQETQYF

j_gene: TRBJ2-1
d_gene: TRBD2
v_gene: TRBV29-1
abundance: -
CDR3nt: TGCAGCGTTGAAGCGACTAGCGTGGAGCGGTTCTTC
CDR3aa: CSVEATSVERFF

j_gene: TRBJ2-2
d_gene: -
v_gene: TRBV11-3
abundance: -
CDR3nt: TGTGCCAGCAGCCCGGGACTGAACACCGGGGAGCTGTTTTTT
CDR3aa: CASSPGLNTGELFF

j_gene: TRBJ1-2
d_gene: TRBD1
v_gene: TRBV27
abundance: -
CDR3nt: TGTGCCAGCAGTCCAAATCAGGGGGACGGCTACACCTTC
CDR3aa: CASSPNQGDGYTF

j_gene: TRBJ2-5
d_gene: TRBD1
v_gene: TRBV6-6
abundance: once
CDR3nt: TGTGCCAGCAGTTACTCGGGACAGGGAAACCAAGAGACCCAGTACTTC
CDR3aa: CASSYSGQGNQETQYF

j_gene: TRBJ2-7
d_gene: TRBD2
v_gene: TRBV19
abundance: -
CDR3nt: TGTGCCAGTAGTCCTCGTAGCGGGGGGTTCTGGCAGTACTTC
CDR3aa: CASSPRSGGFWQYF

j_gene: TRBJ2-7
d_gene: TRBD2
v_gene: TRBV5-5
abundance: -
CDR3nt: TGTGCCAGCAGCCCCCTCGGTGCGGGGGACGAGCAGTACTTC
CDR3aa: CASSPLGAGDEQYF

j_gene: TRBJ2-7
d_gene: -
v_gene: TRBV21-1
abundance: -
CDR3nt: TGTGCCAGCGGCCCTCTTTGCGGTGCGCCCTACGAGCAGTACTTC
CDR3aa: CASGPLCGAPYEQYF

j_gene: TRBJ1-6
d_gene: -
v_gene: TRBV11-2
abundance: few
CDR3nt: TGTGCCAGCAGCTATCAGCAGGGAAATAATTCACCCCTCCACTTT
CDR3aa: CASSYQQGNNSPLHF

j_gene: TRBJ1-3
d_gene: -
v_gene: TRBV6-5
abundance: -
CDR3nt: TGTGCCAGCAGCCGGGAAGGAAACACCATATATTTT
CDR3aa: CASSREGNTIYF

j_gene: TRBJ2-7
d_gene: -
v_gene: TRBV27
abundance: -
CDR3nt: TGTGCCAGCAGTGCTTCGAGGGGGAGAACCTACGAGCAGTACTTC
CDR3aa: CASSASRGRTYEQYF

j_gene: TRBJ1-1
d_gene: TRBD1
v_gene: TRBV5-4
abundance: once
CDR3nt: TGTGCCAGCAGCTTACAAAACAGGGGTAGCACTGAAGCTTTCTTT
CDR3aa: CASSLQNRGSTEAFF

j_gene: TRBJ2-5
d_gene: -
v_gene: TRBV6-1
abundance: once
CDR3nt: TGTGCCAGCAGTGATTACGGGAACGTCCCGGAGACCCAGTACTTC
CDR3aa: CASSDYGNVPETQYF

j_gene: TRBJ1-6
d_gene: TRBD1
v_gene: TRBV5-1
abundance: -
CDR3nt: TGCGCCAGCAGCTTAGGACAGGGGGGATGGAATTCACCCCTCCACTTT
CDR3aa: CASSLGQGGWNSPLHF

j_gene: TRBJ1-4
d_gene: -
v_gene: TRBV5-5
abundance: -
CDR3nt: TGTGCCAGCAGCGCCCGACTCGAAAATGAAAAACTGTTTTTT
CDR3aa: CASSARLENEKLFF

j_gene: TRBJ1-1
d_gene: -
v_gene: TRBV6-4
abundance: -
CDR3nt: TGTGCCAGCAGTGCCGACAGGACGAACACTGAAGCTTTCTTT
CDR3aa: CASSADRTNTEAFF

j_gene: TRBJ1-1
d_gene: -
v_gene: TRBV19
abundance: -
CDR3nt: TGTGCCATCCCGGACAAGAACACTGAAGCTTTCTTT
CDR3aa: CAIPDKNTEAFF

j_gene: TRBJ1-1
d_gene: -
v_gene: TRBV5-8
abundance: -
CDR3nt: TGTGCCAGCAGCTTAATACGCGGTGGTACTGAAGCTTTCTTT
CDR3aa: CASSLIRGGTEAFF

j_gene: TRBJ1-2
d_gene: -
v_gene: TRBV7-2
abundance: -
CDR3nt: TGTGCCAGCAGCTTGCACACTCAGGGGCAGGGTGGCTACACCTTC
CDR3aa: CASSLHTQGQGGYTF

j_gene: TRBJ2-5
d_gene: -
v_gene: TRBV6-6
abundance: -
CDR3nt: TGTGCCAGCAGTTTAGAACATCCAAGAGCGGTAGGGACCCAGTACTTC
CDR3aa: CASSLEHPRAVGTQYF

j_gene: TRBJ1-4
d_gene: TRBD1
v_gene: TRBV15
abundance: once
CDR3nt: TGTGCCACCAGCAGAGGGCCGGGACAGGGGGAAAAACTGTTTTTT
CDR3aa: CATSRGPGQGEKLFF

j_gene: TRBJ2-7
d_gene: -
v_gene: TRBV5-4
abundance: -
CDR3nt: TGTGCCAGCAGCTTGAGGGGGGGGAACGAGCAGTACTTC
CDR3aa: CASSLRGGNEQYF

j_gene: TRBJ2-7
d_gene: TRBD1
v_gene: TRBV5-1
abundance: -
CDR3nt: TGCGCCAGCAGCTTGGGACAGGGGAACCACGAGCAGTACTTC
CDR3aa: CASSLGQGNHEQYF

j_gene: TRBJ2-7
d_gene: TRBD1
v_gene: TRBV27
abundance: -
CDR3nt: TGTGCCAGCAGTTTATATGCTGGGACAGCTCCACCCAGCTACGAGCAGTACTTC
CDR3aa: CASSLYAGTAPPSYEQYF

j_gene: TRBJ2-6
d_gene: -
v_gene: TRBV5-1
abundance: -
CDR3nt: TGCGCCAGTCGGGACTCTGGGGCCAACGTCCTGACTTTC
CDR3aa: CASRDSGANVLTF

j_gene: TRBJ2-7
d_gene: -
v_gene: TRBV5-1
abundance: -
CDR3nt: TGCGCCAGCAGCCTGGCAGGGGAGGGCTATGACGAGCAGTACTTC
CDR3aa: CASSLAGEGYDEQYF